These T cell receptor beta chains were read from a single sample in a study of cytomegalovirus exposure and HLA in healthy donors. Using immunoSEQ multiplex PCR, the repertoire was profiled, and TCRdb retains in-frame clones only, with some absent. In the table there are about 92,000 clones, approximately 84% of which are singletons. The source material was PBMCs. The receptor source for this set is a woman aged 18-29 years in good health and CMV-seropositive. CDR3s include the opening cysteine and the closing phenylalanine or tryptophan. The order of the fields is J gene, clone size, V gene, D gene, CDR3 DNA, CDR3 protein. A D gene is named only where the DNA matches it firmly. Not all rows give a size; the values are once, few, many and, for expanded clones, a class.

j_gene: TRBJ2-2
abundance: .
v_gene: TRBV4-2
d_gene: .
CDR3nt: TGTGCCAGCAGCCAAGCATTGTCAAACACCGGGGAGCTGTTTTTT
CDR3aa: CASSQALSNTGELFF

j_gene: TRBJ1-5
abundance: .
v_gene: TRBV18
d_gene: .
CDR3nt: TGTGCCAGCTCACAACCAGGGGTTGGCAATCAGCCCCAGCATTTT
CDR3aa: CASSQPGVGNQPQHF

j_gene: TRBJ2-1
abundance: once
v_gene: TRBV27
d_gene: TRBD1
CDR3nt: TGTGCCAGCAGTTCACAGGGGGTTTCCTACAATGAGCAGTTCTTC
CDR3aa: CASSSQGVSYNEQFF

j_gene: TRBJ2-3
abundance: .
v_gene: TRBV5-1
d_gene: .
CDR3nt: TGCGCCAGCAGCTTGATTGTCTACACAGATACGCAGTATTTT
CDR3aa: CASSLIVYTDTQYF

j_gene: TRBJ2-1
abundance: .
v_gene: TRBV25-1
d_gene: .
CDR3nt: TGTGCCAGCAGTGTGTTGCTAGACGCTAATGAGCAGTTCTTC
CDR3aa: CASSVLLDANEQFF

j_gene: TRBJ2-3
abundance: once
v_gene: TRBV6-6
d_gene: .
CDR3nt: TGTGCCAGCACCCAGAGGAGAGATACGCAGTATTTT
CDR3aa: CASTQRRDTQYF

j_gene: TRBJ2-2
abundance: .
v_gene: TRBV30
d_gene: .
CDR3nt: TGTGCCTGGAGTGAGACAGCGAACACCGGGGAGCTGTTTTTT
CDR3aa: CAWSETANTGELFF

j_gene: TRBJ2-7
abundance: .
v_gene: TRBV5-8
d_gene: .
CDR3nt: TGTGCCAGCAGCGAGGGACAACTTTACTCCTACGAGCAGTACTTC
CDR3aa: CASSEGQLYSYEQYF

j_gene: TRBJ2-3
abundance: .
v_gene: TRBV9
d_gene: TRBD1
CDR3nt: TGTGCCAGCAGTGATAGGGACAGTAGGTGGCTCGGCACAGATACGCAGTATTTT
CDR3aa: CASSDRDSRWLGTDTQYF

j_gene: TRBJ2-2
abundance: .
v_gene: TRBV27
d_gene: TRBD1
CDR3nt: TGTGCCAGCAGCCACCTCGGGACAGGGGGCTCCGGGGAGCTGTTTTTT
CDR3aa: CASSHLGTGGSGELFF

j_gene: TRBJ1-1
abundance: .
v_gene: TRBV2
d_gene: .
CDR3nt: TGTGCCAGCATAGTCAGGGTGACTGAAGCTTTCTTT
CDR3aa: CASIVRVTEAFF

j_gene: TRBJ1-5
abundance: .
v_gene: TRBV27
d_gene: .
CDR3nt: TGTGCCAGCTGTAGGACAGATCATGGCAATCAGCCCCAGCATTTT
CDR3aa: CASCRTDHGNQPQHF

j_gene: TRBJ2-5
abundance: .
v_gene: TRBV25-1
d_gene: .
CDR3nt: TGTGCCAGCAGTGAATATCCGCAAGAGACCCAGTACTTC
CDR3aa: CASSEYPQETQYF

j_gene: TRBJ2-6
abundance: .
v_gene: TRBV15
d_gene: .
CDR3nt: TGTGCCACCAGCAGAGATCCAAGAGGGCCCCTCTCTGGGGCCAACGTCCTGACTTTC
CDR3aa: CATSRDPRGPLSGANVLTF

j_gene: TRBJ1-4
abundance: .
v_gene: TRBV18
d_gene: .
CDR3nt: TGTGCCAGCTCACCCACTTCAACTAATGAAAAACTGTTTTTT
CDR3aa: CASSPTSTNEKLFF

j_gene: TRBJ2-7
abundance: .
v_gene: TRBV27
d_gene: TRBD2
CDR3nt: TGTGCCAGCAGTTTTCAGTCGTCGGCTAGCGGGAGATACGAGCAGTACTTC
CDR3aa: CASSFQSSASGRYEQYF

j_gene: TRBJ2-2
abundance: many
v_gene: TRBV6-1
d_gene: TRBD2
CDR3nt: TGTGCCAGCAGTGGACTAGCGGACACCGGGGAGCTGTTTTTT
CDR3aa: CASSGLADTGELFF

j_gene: TRBJ1-1
abundance: few
v_gene: TRBV10-2
d_gene: .
CDR3nt: TGCGCCAGCAGTCCCGGGGGGCAGCACTGGGACACTGAAGCTTTCTTT
CDR3aa: CASSPGGQHWDTEAFF

j_gene: TRBJ1-4
abundance: .
v_gene: TRBV4-1
d_gene: .
CDR3nt: TGCGCCAGCAGCCAACTCCAGGGGTCTAATGAAAAACTGTTTTTT
CDR3aa: CASSQLQGSNEKLFF

j_gene: TRBJ2-7
abundance: .
v_gene: TRBV7-9
d_gene: .
CDR3nt: TGTGCCAGCAGGACCGAGGGCCCCTACGAGCAGTACTTC
CDR3aa: CASRTEGPYEQYF

j_gene: TRBJ1-1
abundance: few
v_gene: TRBV10-2
d_gene: .
CDR3nt: TGCGCCAGCAGTGTGGGGCTCCAGATTGCTGAAGCTTTCTTT
CDR3aa: CASSVGLQIAEAFF

j_gene: TRBJ1-2
abundance: .
v_gene: TRBV2
d_gene: .
CDR3nt: TGTGCCAGCAGTGGCGGTTATGGCTACACCTTC
CDR3aa: CASSGGYGYTF

j_gene: TRBJ2-2
abundance: once
v_gene: TRBV11-3
d_gene: .
CDR3nt: TGTGCCAGCAGCGCAGACACGAACACCGGGGAGCTGTTTTTT
CDR3aa: CASSADTNTGELFF

j_gene: TRBJ2-7
abundance: once
v_gene: TRBV15
d_gene: TRBD1
CDR3nt: TGTGCCACCAGCACCCGGACAGGGGTAGACGAGCAGTACTTC
CDR3aa: CATSTRTGVDEQYF

j_gene: TRBJ1-5
abundance: .
v_gene: TRBV19
d_gene: .
CDR3nt: TGTGCCAGTAGCGAGCCTCCAGGAGGGCGCAATCAGCCCCAGCATTTT
CDR3aa: CASSEPPGGRNQPQHF

j_gene: TRBJ2-7
abundance: once
v_gene: TRBV27
d_gene: TRBD2
CDR3nt: TGTGCCAGCAGTTTAAACGGGAGGAGCTCCTACGAGCAGTACTTC
CDR3aa: CASSLNGRSSYEQYF

j_gene: TRBJ2-6
abundance: few
v_gene: TRBV5-1
d_gene: .
CDR3nt: TGCGCCAGCAGCGCGGGCTCTGGGGCCAACGTCCTGACTTTC
CDR3aa: CASSAGSGANVLTF

j_gene: TRBJ1-3
abundance: .
v_gene: TRBV5-6
d_gene: .
CDR3nt: TGTGCCAGCAGCTTGGTTGGGCAGCCAGTCTCTGGAAACACCATATATTTT
CDR3aa: CASSLVGQPVSGNTIYF

j_gene: TRBJ1-1
abundance: .
v_gene: TRBV18
d_gene: .
CDR3nt: TGTGCCAGCTCAGTTATTAGAACTGAAGCTTTCTTT
CDR3aa: CASSVIRTEAFF

j_gene: TRBJ2-2
abundance: .
v_gene: TRBV6-5
d_gene: .
CDR3nt: TGTGCCAGCAGGACCGGTGAGGTCGGGGAGCTGTTTTTT
CDR3aa: CASRTGEVGELFF

j_gene: TRBJ1-4
abundance: .
v_gene: TRBV19
d_gene: TRBD1
CDR3nt: TGTGCCAGTAGTAAGACAGGGGATGAAAAACTGTTTTTT
CDR3aa: CASSKTGDEKLFF

j_gene: TRBJ1-5
abundance: .
v_gene: TRBV2
d_gene: .
CDR3nt: TGTGCCAGCAGTGAAGACAAGGGGGGCAATCAGCCCCAGCATTTT
CDR3aa: CASSEDKGGNQPQHF

j_gene: TRBJ1-4
abundance: .
v_gene: TRBV5-1
d_gene: .
CDR3nt: TGCGCCAGCAGCTTGGGCGACAGGTTAACTAATGAAAAACTGTTTTTT
CDR3aa: CASSLGDRLTNEKLFF

j_gene: TRBJ2-5
abundance: .
v_gene: TRBV4-1
d_gene: TRBD2
CDR3nt: TGCGCCAGCAGCCAAGATTTGGCTAGCGGGGGAAGCAGAAAAGAGACCCAGTACTTC
CDR3aa: CASSQDLASGGSRKETQYF

j_gene: TRBJ1-5
abundance: .
v_gene: TRBV27
d_gene: .
CDR3nt: TGTGCCAGCAGTTTACAGGGGAGCAATCAGCCCCAGCATTTT
CDR3aa: CASSLQGSNQPQHF

j_gene: TRBJ1-1
abundance: .
v_gene: TRBV5-8
d_gene: .
CDR3nt: TGTGCCAGCAGCTATACACAGAACACTGAAGCTTTCTTT
CDR3aa: CASSYTQNTEAFF

j_gene: TRBJ1-1
abundance: .
v_gene: TRBV4-1
d_gene: TRBD1
CDR3nt: TGCGCCAGCAGCCAACGGACAGGGTTGAACACTGAAGCTTTCTTT
CDR3aa: CASSQRTGLNTEAFF

j_gene: TRBJ1-2
abundance: .
v_gene: TRBV28
d_gene: .
CDR3nt: TGTGCCAGCCAATCGACACGCAACTATGGCTACACCTTC
CDR3aa: CASQSTRNYGYTF

j_gene: TRBJ2-5
abundance: .
v_gene: TRBV4-1
d_gene: TRBD1
CDR3nt: TGCGCCAGCAGCCAAGGGGGACAGCTGACCCAGTACTTC
CDR3aa: CASSQGGQLTQYF

j_gene: TRBJ1-2
abundance: .
v_gene: TRBV6-6
d_gene: .
CDR3nt: TGTGCCAGCAGTGGGGACTTGGGCTACACCTTC
CDR3aa: CASSGDLGYTF

j_gene: TRBJ2-7
abundance: .
v_gene: TRBV6-5
d_gene: .
CDR3nt: TGTGCCAGCAGTTCCACAGCCTACGAGCAGTACTTC
CDR3aa: CASSSTAYEQYF

j_gene: TRBJ2-7
abundance: .
v_gene: TRBV6-1
d_gene: .
CDR3nt: TGTGCCAGCAGTGAAGCGCCAGGAAGGTTCTACGAGCAGTACTTC
CDR3aa: CASSEAPGRFYEQYF

j_gene: TRBJ2-5
abundance: .
v_gene: TRBV30
d_gene: .
CDR3nt: TGTGCCTGGAGTGTTTCCAGGCAAGAGACCCAGTACTTC
CDR3aa: CAWSVSRQETQYF

j_gene: TRBJ1-2
abundance: .
v_gene: TRBV2
d_gene: TRBD1
CDR3nt: TGTGCCAGCAGTACCCAGGGGGCGCGAGATGGCTACACCTTC
CDR3aa: CASSTQGARDGYTF

j_gene: TRBJ2-7
abundance: .
v_gene: TRBV6-1
d_gene: TRBD2
CDR3nt: TGTGCCAGCGAGCGAGCGGGGCACTACGAGCAGTACTTC
CDR3aa: CASERAGHYEQYF

j_gene: TRBJ2-1
abundance: few
v_gene: TRBV6-4
d_gene: TRBD2
CDR3nt: TGTGCCAGCAGTGACGCGCCGGGCGGGGGTCACAATGAGCAGTTCTTC
CDR3aa: CASSDAPGGGHNEQFF

j_gene: TRBJ2-1
abundance: .
v_gene: TRBV13
d_gene: .
CDR3nt: TGTGCCAGCAGCTTAGATCTCTCCGGTCGTGAGCAGTTCTTC
CDR3aa: CASSLDLSGREQFF

j_gene: TRBJ2-5
abundance: few
v_gene: TRBV25-1
d_gene: TRBD2
CDR3nt: TGTGCCAGCAGTGATACCCGGGGGGGGCAGATCGAAGAGACCCAGTACTTC
CDR3aa: CASSDTRGGQIEETQYF

j_gene: TRBJ1-2
abundance: .
v_gene: TRBV30
d_gene: .
CDR3nt: TGTGCCTGGATCTCAGGTAACTATGGCTACACCTTC
CDR3aa: CAWISGNYGYTF

j_gene: TRBJ2-7
abundance: .
v_gene: TRBV5-6
d_gene: .
CDR3nt: TGTGCCAGCAGCTTGTTTCAGTCCTACGAGCAGTACTTC
CDR3aa: CASSLFQSYEQYF

j_gene: TRBJ2-3
abundance: .
v_gene: TRBV2
d_gene: .
CDR3nt: TGTGCCAGCAGAGCCACAGCCACTAGCACAGATACGCAGTATTTT
CDR3aa: CASRATATSTDTQYF

j_gene: TRBJ2-2
abundance: .
v_gene: TRBV5-6
d_gene: TRBD2
CDR3nt: TGTGCCAGCAGCAAAGGGGGGCTAGCGGGCGGGGAGCTGTTTTTT
CDR3aa: CASSKGGLAGGELFF

j_gene: TRBJ2-7
abundance: .
v_gene: TRBV5-1
d_gene: .
CDR3nt: TGCGCCAGCAGCTTGATCGGGGAGTCCTACGAGCAGTACTTC
CDR3aa: CASSLIGESYEQYF